A selection of T cell receptor beta chains follows, all from one sample in a study of STAT5B mutations in CD4+ large granular lymphocyte leukemia. Assay used: immunoSEQ multiplex PCR; TCRdb lists only in-frame clones, some missing. The sample comprises fewer than 25,000 clones, 82% of which are singletons, and 8.6% rests with the top ten. Material for sequencing was CD4+ T cells from blood buffy coats. All receptors come from a human donor in good health. The CDR3 runs from the conserved cysteine through the conserved F or W. The order of the fields is clone size, V gene, J gene, D gene, CDR3 DNA, CDR3 protein. A D gene is named only where the DNA matches it firmly. A clone size is listed for some rows: how often the clone was seen (once, few, many), or a class if it is expanded.

>once|TRBV2|TRBJ2-3|TRBD1
TGTGCCAGCAGAGACAGGGGGAGTACAGATACGCAGTATTTT
CASRDRGSTDTQYF
>.|TRBV5-8|TRBJ1-6|TRBD1
TGTGCCAGCAGCTACCGGGACAGGGACAATTCACCCCTCCACTTT
CASSYRDRDNSPLHF
>.|TRBV2|TRBJ1-1|.
TGTGCCAGCAGTGAAGCCGGTCGGGCGGGCACTGAAGCTTTCTTT
CASSEAGRAGTEAFF
>.|TRBV9|TRBJ2-1|.
TGTGCCAGCAGCGTAGACGGGGACATTTACAATGAGCAGTTCTTC
CASSVDGDIYNEQFF
>.|TRBV7-9|TRBJ2-7|.
TGTGCCAGCAGCTTGCTTGCGGGTTTCGAGCAGTACTTC
CASSLLAGFEQYF
>.|TRBV7-2|TRBJ2-1|.
TGTGCCAGCAGCTTAGTCCGGCTAGCCCCCGTGGGCTACAATGAGCAGTTCTTC
CASSLVRLAPVGYNEQFF
>.|TRBV4-3|TRBJ2-7|TRBD1
TGCGCCAGCAGCCTACAGGACAGGGGTGACTACGAGCAGTACTTC
CASSLQDRGDYEQYF
>.|TRBV4-3|TRBJ2-1|.
TGCGCCAGCAGCCAAGATCTCCTGAAGGGGTCCTCCTACAATGAGCAGTTCTTC
CASSQDLLKGSSYNEQFF
>.|TRBV7-2|TRBJ2-1|.
TGTGCCAGCAGCTTAGTTGCGTTGATGTTTGATGAGCAGTTCTTC
CASSLVALMFDEQFF
>.|TRBV2|TRBJ2-3|.
TGTGCCAGCAGTGAAGTGATCTACACAGATACGCAGTATTTT
CASSEVIYTDTQYF
>.|TRBV29-1|TRBJ2-6|.
TGCAGCGTTCGCAACTCTGGGGCCAACGTCCTGACTTTC
CSVRNSGANVLTF
>.|TRBV7-2|TRBJ2-3|TRBD1
TGTGCCAGCAGCTCCATCGACAGGGGGAAGGCAGATACGCAGTATTTT
CASSSIDRGKADTQYF
>.|TRBV5-1|TRBJ1-1|.
TGCGCCAGCAACCCTGGGGGTCTCACGGCTGAAGCTTTCTTT
CASNPGGLTAEAFF
>.|TRBV7-9|TRBJ2-7|.
TGTGCCAGCAGCTTCCCGGGGGCCAACGAGCAGTACTTC
CASSFPGANEQYF
>.|TRBV27|TRBJ2-7|.
TGTGCCAGCAGTTTCGTACAGACCTCCTACGAGCAGTACTTC
CASSFVQTSYEQYF
>few|TRBV2|TRBJ2-7|.
TGTGCCAGCACCGGAGGACAATCCTACGAGCAGTACTTC
CASTGGQSYEQYF
>.|TRBV7-9|TRBJ1-2|.
TGTGCCAGCAGCTTAGCCGGGGTCGTCTATGGCTACACCTTC
CASSLAGVVYGYTF
>.|TRBV9|TRBJ2-3|TRBD2
TGTGCCAGCAGCGTATCGTTCGCGGGAGGGTTGGGGACAGATACGCAGTATTTT
CASSVSFAGGLGTDTQYF
>.|TRBV11-2|TRBJ1-1|.
TGTGCCAGCAGCGGTCCCCGGGGTGGAACTGAAGCTTTCTTT
CASSGPRGGTEAFF
>few|TRBV19|TRBJ2-3|TRBD2
TGTGCCAGTACTAGCGGGAGGATGGCAGATACGCAGTATTTT
CASTSGRMADTQYF
>.|TRBV5-6|TRBJ2-1|TRBD2
TGTGCCAGCAGCTTGGTTAGGACTAGCGGTAACAATGAGCAGTTCTTC
CASSLVRTSGNNEQFF
>few|TRBV6-1|TRBJ2-3|.
TGTGCCAGCGGCACTATCACAGATACGCAGTATTTT
CASGTITDTQYF
>.|TRBV4-3|TRBJ2-1|TRBD1
TGCGCCAGCAGCCAAGATGTGACAGGGACCAATGAGCAGTTCTTC
CASSQDVTGTNEQFF
>.|TRBV5-6|TRBJ2-7|.
TGTGCCAGCAGCTTTGCAGGGACCAATTACGAGCAGTACTTC
CASSFAGTNYEQYF
>.|TRBV28|TRBJ2-3|.
TGTGCCAGCAGTACACCGAGCACAGATACGCAGTATTTT
CASSTPSTDTQYF
>.|TRBV28|TRBJ1-4|.
TGTGCCAGCAGTTTATTTTCTACGGACACCTCAACTAATGAAAAACTGTTTTTT
CASSLFSTDTSTNEKLFF
>.|TRBV5-5|TRBJ2-7|.
TGTGCCAGCAGCTTCCGGGACGGAAAGTACTTC
CASSFRDGKYF
>.|TRBV15|TRBJ2-1|TRBD2
TGTGCCACCAGCAGAGCAGGTAGCGGGGGGGCCTATGAGCAGTTCTTC
CATSRAGSGGAYEQFF
>.|TRBV5-6|TRBJ1-5|.
TGTGCCAGCAGCTTGGCCGCAGGGGTTAGCAATCAGCCCCAGCATTTT
CASSLAAGVSNQPQHF
>.|TRBV7-2|TRBJ1-4|.
TGTGCCAGCAGCTTAGGGCCCAACGAAAAACTGTTTTTT
CASSLGPNEKLFF
>.|TRBV5-6|TRBJ2-5|TRBD1
TGTGCCAGCAGCACCTGGACAGGGGGCTCCTTAGAGACCCAGTACTTC
CASSTWTGGSLETQYF
>.|TRBV6-5|TRBJ1-2|.
TGTGCCAGCACTGGGGGCTACACCTTC
CASTGGYTF
>.|TRBV11-1|TRBJ2-7|TRBD2
TGTGCCAGCAGTTTAACTAGGGAGGGAGAGCAGTACTTC
CASSLTREGEQYF
>.|TRBV28|TRBJ1-1|.
TGTGCCAGCAGTTTGGGGGGGAAGAACACTGAAGCTTTCTTT
CASSLGGKNTEAFF
>few|TRBV6-5|TRBJ2-3|.
TGTGCCAGCAGTTCCTCCACAGATACGCAGTATTTT
CASSSSTDTQYF
>.|TRBV6-6|TRBJ1-1|TRBD1
TGTGCCAGCAGTTACCGGACAGGGGGGATCACTGAAGCTTTCTTT
CASSYRTGGITEAFF
>.|TRBV11-2|TRBJ2-2|.
TGTGCCAGCAGCTTCACGAACACCGGGGAGCTGTTTTTT
CASSFTNTGELFF
>.|TRBV7-9|TRBJ2-1|.
TGTGCCAGCGGGGGGGCTAGCTGGAGGGACAATGAGCAGTTCTTC
CASGGASWRDNEQFF
>.|TRBV27|TRBJ2-2|TRBD1
TGTGCCAGCAGTGCACCCTCCTCCGGGACAGGGATTGCCGGGGAGCTGTTTTTT
CASSAPSSGTGIAGELFF
>.|TRBV6-1|TRBJ1-5|.
TGTGCCAGCACCTTCGACCGGAATCAGCCCCAGCATTTT
CASTFDRNQPQHF
>.|TRBV7-9|TRBJ2-3|.
TGTGCCGGTCGAAGGGCAGAAAGCACAGATACGCAGTATTTT
CAGRRAESTDTQYF
>.|TRBV27|TRBJ2-7|TRBD1
TGTGCCAGCAAATTACAGGGGAGTTGGAACGAGCAGTACTTC
CASKLQGSWNEQYF
>.|TRBV2|TRBJ2-3|.
TGTGCCAGCAGGATGGAAGGGGGACTCACAGATACGCAGTATTTT
CASRMEGGLTDTQYF
>.|TRBV5-1|TRBJ2-5|.
TGCGCCAGCAGCTTAACCTCCGGGACAGCGGGGGATCTAATTGAGACCCAGTACTTC
CASSLTSGTAGDLIETQYF
>.|TRBV18|TRBJ2-3|.
TGTGCCAGCTCACCCAAGGCTGACGGGGATACGCAGTATTTT
CASSPKADGDTQYF